The 12 T cell receptor beta chains presented below share a single source sample, sequenced in a study of blood T cells in healthy people across ages. Then a second PCR, running roughly 7 to 11 cycles, was carried out with a sample-barcoded 5' primer and a J-beta primer mix. TCRdb fed the 5' RACE reads into MiXCR, producing one record per CDR3 protein. The sample holds about 640,000 distinct CDR3 sequences, around two fifths seen once. Sequencing was performed on blood. Receptors were obtained from a man older than 75 in good health.

The chain recombines TRBV5-6 with TRBJ1-6; D possibly corresponds to TRBD1 (5 bases). The germline gives CDR1 SGHDT, CDR2 YYEEEE. V was clipped by 2 bases and J by 5 bases, with 14 bases between them. CDR3 length: 16 residues. CDR3 sequence reads: CASSLLGQGDNSPLHF. In nucleotides, the CDR3 is TGTGCCAGCAGCTTACTGGGGCAGGGAGATAATTCACCCCTCCACTTT.

A note on this clonotype: A much larger clone sits a single nucleotide away, making a read error possible. The chain is built from TRBV20-1 and TRBJ1-2; 9 bases match TRBD1. V shed 4 bases and J 6 bases; nucleotides not matched to a gene: 6. There are 13 residues in the CDR3. The germline CDR1 and CDR2 sequences are DFQATT and SNEGSKA (reference sequence). In nucleotides, the CDR3 is TGCAGTGCTACCCGACAGGGGGACCATGGCTACACCTTC. Translation gives CSATRQGDHGYTF.

Only a few counts were recorded for this clonotype. The gene calls are TRBV6-5 and TRBJ1-4; tentative D call: TRBD1 (6 bases). Trimming shortened V by 6 bases and J by 5 bases, and 13 bases separated the two germline ends. Germline CDR1 MNHEY, CDR2 SVGAGI. The CDR3 is 14 amino acids. This chain's CDR3 is CASRVGGRNEKLFF. As DNA, the CDR3 is TGTGCCAGCAGGGTAGGGGGTCGGAATGAAAAACTGTTTTTT.

This clonotype was observed a few times. The chain recombines TRBV20-1 with TRBJ2-7; TRBD1 might be the D (6 bases). The CDR3 extends over 14 amino acids. Looked up from germline, CDR1 is DFQATT and CDR2 is SNEGSKA (reference sequence). Trimming pared 6 bases from V and 5 bases from J, leaving 20 bases between. The CDR3 DNA reads TGCAGTGCGGACTCCAACAGGGTTATCGACGAGCAGTACTTC. Translation gives CSADSNRVIDEQYF.

The table lists this clonotype with a few counts. The chain recombines TRBV20-1 with TRBJ2-7; perhaps TRBD2 as D (6 bases). The CDR3 consists of 18 residues. V was cut by 0 bases and J by 2 bases, with 23 bases left in between. The V gene's germline CDR1 is DFQATT and CDR2 SNEGSKA (reference sequence). Here the CDR3 reads CSARERVRSGYGPYEQYF. CDR3 coding DNA: TGCAGTGCTAGAGAGAGAGTGAGAAGCGGGTATGGACCCTACGAGCAGTACTTC.

CDR3 sequence: CASRGTDSYEQYF. CDR3 nucleotide sequence: TGTGCCAGCAGAGGGACTGACTCCTACGAGCAGTACTTC. The J gene is TRBJ2-7, the V gene TRBV2; weak D call: TRBD2 (6 bases). Trimming took off 6 bases at V and 0 bases at J, with 9 bases between the two ends. The CDR3 contains 13 residues. Germline V gene lookup returns CDR1 SNHLY and CDR2 FYNNEI. Drawing the rest from reference TRBV2 and TRBJ2-7, the complete variable domain is EPEVTQTPSHQVTQMGQEVILRCVPISNHLYFYWYRQILGQKVEFLVSFYNNEISEKSEIFDDQFSVERPDGSNFTLKIRSTKLEDSAMYFCASRGTDSYEQYFGPGTRLTVT.

The rearrangement joins TRBV20-1 to TRBJ2-5, with D hard to call. The DNA end lines up better with TRBJ2-7; the J call may be wrong. Germline V gives CDR1 DFQATT, CDR2 SNEGSKA (reference sequence). The CDR3 has 14 residues. The CDR3 reads CSARENRLLGEQYF. CDR3 sequence (DNA): TGCAGTGCTAGAGAGAATAGGCTTTTAGGCGAGCAGTACTTC.

The chain has TRBV4-1 and TRBJ2-5; 8 bases line up with TRBD1. This CDR3 has 16 amino acids. After removal of 0 bases from V and 5 bases from J, the junction contained 8 bases not matched to a gene. Germline values: CDR1 MGHRA, CDR2 YSYEKL. DNA for the CDR3: TGCGCCAGCAGCCAAGACCCCAGGGGGCTCGGGGAGACCCAGTACTTC. It is translated as CASSQDPRGLGETQYF.

The table lists this clonotype with many counts. This chain links TRBV29-1 with TRBJ2-7; D possibly corresponds to TRBD2 (6 bases). V was cut by 4 bases and J by 3 bases, with 16 bases left in between. The CDR3 sequence is 14 residues long. Germline V gives CDR1 SQVTM, CDR2 ANQGSEA. In DNA, the CDR3 is TGCAGCGTTGGGTTGTCCGGGACTTACTACGAGCAGTACTTC. This codes for CSVGLSGTYYEQYF.

This clonotype was found a few times. For the CDR3, the DNA is TGTGCCAGCAGCCCAGTACGGGACCGGCAGTATTTT. Its translation: CASSPVRDRQYF. V usage is TRBV7-6 and J usage is TRBJ2-3; D possibly uses TRBD1 or TRBD2 (5 bases each). This CDR3 region has 12 residues. Germline CDR1 SGHVS, CDR2 FNYEAQ. V was shortened by 5 bases and J by 11 bases, with 14 bases between the two germline ends.

The chain couples TRBV3-1 to TRBJ2-5; D may match TRBD1 or TRBD2 (5 bases each). Trimming left V 3 bases short and J 11 bases short, with 16 bases between. This CDR3 spans 13 amino acids. In germline, CDR1 is LGHDT, CDR2 YNNKEL (reference sequence). CDR3 sequence reads: CASSHVRGHEQYF. CDR3 DNA sequence: TGTGCCAGCAGCCATGTCCGGGGCCATGAGCAGTACTTC.

In its sample, this clonotype was seen many times. The chain links TRBV29-1 to TRBJ2-7; no reliable D call. V was pared by 1 base and J by 5 bases, with 6 bases between. The germline V gene has CDR1 SQVTM and CDR2 ANQGSEA. The CDR3 is made up of 11 amino acids. For the CDR3, the DNA is TGCAGCGTTGAAGTGGGGAACGAGCAGTACTTC. This codes for CSVEVGNEQYF.